The 17 T cell receptor beta chains given below trace back to one sample, sequenced in a study of cytomegalovirus exposure and HLA in healthy donors. Sequenced by immunoSEQ multiplex PCR; TCRdb stores in-frame clones only, minus some. The repertoire holds around 140,000 clones, with roughly 87% as singletons. The specimen sequenced was PBMCs. All receptors derive from a woman aged 18-29 years in good health and CMV-seronegative.

The chain recombines TRBV5-1 with TRBJ1-4; possible D gene TRBD1, 5 bases. Trimming took 0 bases from V and 0 from J, leaving 9 bases between them. The germline V gene encodes CDR1 SGHRS and CDR2 YFSETQ. The CDR3 contains 16 residues. The CDR3 is CASSLGQGATNEKLFF. The CDR3 DNA is TGCGCCAGCAGCTTGGGGCAGGGCGCAACTAATGAAAAACTGTTTTTT.

This chain joins TRBV6-1 and TRBJ2-7, with 10 bases that match TRBD2. CDR1 is MNHNS and CDR2 is SASEGT in the germline V gene. This CDR3 is 15 amino acids long. The V segment lost 6 bases and the J segment 2 bases; nucleotides outside the gene matches: 7. This CDR3 is CASRRERGGTYEQYF. For the CDR3, the DNA is TGTGCCAGCAGGAGGGAGCGGGGGGGAACCTACGAGCAGTACTTC.

This clone was counted once. This chain joins TRBV6-1 and TRBJ2-3, with 11 bases that match TRBD2. CDR3 length: 15 residues. Germline loops: CDR1 MNHNS, CDR2 SASEGT. V shed 4 bases, J shed 2 bases, and the junction held 2 bases outside the gene matches. CDR3 sequence: CASSGLAGFTDTQYF. The DNA for the CDR3 is TGTGCCAGCAGTGGACTAGCGGGATTCACAGATACGCAGTATTTT.

V and J are TRBV6-5 and TRBJ1-6; D ambiguous. CDR3 length: 16 residues. The germline V gene has CDR1 MNHEY and CDR2 SVGAGI. V gave up 0 bases and J gave up 0 bases, with 6 bases separating them. CDR3 nucleotide sequence: TGTGCCAGCAGTTACTCGGACTCCTCCTATAATTCACCCCTCCACTTT. The encoded protein is CASSYSDSSYNSPLHF.

This chain connects TRBV2 to TRBJ1-2; 8 bases agree with TRBD1. Germline CDR1 SNHLY, CDR2 FYNNEI. With 8 bases clipped from V and 7 bases from J, the junction kept 9 bases outside the gene matches. This CDR3 contains 13 residues. CDR3 amino acids: CASLGQGAGGYTF. The CDR3 coding sequence is TGTGCCAGCCTTGGGCAGGGGGCTGGTGGCTACACCTTC.

The gene calls are TRBV7-8 and TRBJ1-5, with TRBD1 matching over 8 bases. There are 20 residues in the CDR3. From germline, CDR1 is SGHVS and CDR2 FQNEAQ. J was trimmed by 3 bases and V by 2 bases; bases with no gene match: 18. The CDR3 nucleotides read TGTGCCAGCAGCTTACGGTTCCACTTATCAACAGGGGGAATCAATCAGCCCCAGCATTTT. It is translated as CASSLRFHLSTGGINQPQHF.

CDR3 coding DNA: TGTGCCAGCAGCTCTTGGGACAGGGGAACTGAAGCTTTCTTT. Translation gives CASSSWDRGTEAFF. V and J are TRBV11-3 and TRBJ1-1; 10 bases are shared with TRBD1. CDR1 is SGHNT, CDR2 YENEEA, per germline. V dropped 4 bases and J dropped 5; count of bases not matched to a gene: 4. The CDR3 is 14 amino acids.

The gene calls are TRBV19 and TRBJ1-5; TRBD1 aligns across 9 bases. This CDR3 has 18 residues. The junction had 11 bases not matched to a gene; V was cut back by 5 bases and J by 0 bases. Germline loops: CDR1 LNHDA, CDR2 SQIVND (reference sequence). The CDR3 DNA reads TGTGCCAGTAGTGACCCGGGACAGGGAAGATATAGCAATCAGCCCCAGCATTTT. Residues: CASSDPGQGRYSNQPQHF. Variable domain in full (rest from reference TRBV19 and TRBJ1-5): DGGITQSPKYLFRKEGQNVTLSCEQNLNHDAMYWYRQDPGQGLRLIYYSQIVNDFQKGDIAEGYSVSREKKESFPLTVTSAQKNPTAFYLCASSDPGQGRYSNQPQHFGDGTRLSIL.

The V call is TRBV7-8, the J call TRBJ2-2; 7 bases are shared with TRBD1. Looked up from germline, CDR1 is SGHVS and CDR2 is FQNEAQ. CDR3 length equals 16 residues. V lost 0 bases, J lost 4 bases, and 5 bases stayed unmatched. The CDR3 protein is CASSLALAGGTGELFF. Written as DNA, the CDR3 is TGTGCCAGCAGCTTAGCGCTTGCAGGGGGCACCGGGGAGCTGTTTTTT.

V gene TRBV6-5 combines with J gene TRBJ2-7; D unclear. CDR1 and CDR2 from the germline V gene are MNHEY and SVGAGI. V lost 2 bases and J 3 bases, leaving 11 bases between the germline ends. This CDR3 has 14 residues. In DNA, the CDR3 is TGTGCCAGCAGTTACACCTCAGAAAGCTACGAGCAGTACTTC. It codes for CASSYTSESYEQYF.

This rearrangement joins TRBV11-2 to TRBJ1-4; D gene ambiguous. This CDR3 is built from 19 residues. Germline CDR1 and CDR2: SGHAT and FQNNGV. Trimming removed 1 base from V and 3 bases from J, with 21 bases in between. For the CDR3, the DNA is TGTGCCAGCAGCTTAGCTGTCGGGGTCGGAGGGCTCCCTAATGAAAAACTGTTTTTT. This gives the protein CASSLAVGVGGLPNEKLFF.

The chain is built from TRBV6-6 and TRBJ2-7; TRBD1 matches at 9 bases. This CDR3 comprises 15 residues. V lost 2 bases and J lost 6; bases outside the gene matches: 8. Per germline, CDR1 MNHNY and CDR2 SVGAGI (reference sequence). CDR3 DNA sequence: TGTGCCAGCAGTTACCCACAGGGGGCGACGGGCGAGCAGTACTTC. Protein product: CASSYPQGATGEQYF.

V gene TRBV9 combines with J gene TRBJ2-3; TRBD2 might be the D (7 bases). V was cut by 0 bases and J by 4 bases, with 9 bases left in between. The CDR3 totals 14 residues. The germline V gene has CDR1 SGDLS and CDR2 YYNGEE. The CDR3 DNA sequence: TGTGCCAGCAGCGTAGGCGGGGGCGCAGATACGCAGTATTTT. Translating it yields CASSVGGGADTQYF. The full variable domain, rest sourced from reference TRBV9 and TRBJ2-3, is DSGVTQTPKHLITATGQRVTLRCSPRSGDLSVYWYQQSLDQGLQFLIQYYNGEERAKGNILERFSAQQFPDLHSELNLSSLELGDSALYFCASSVGGGADTQYFGPGTRLTVL.

This chain uses TRBV6-1 with TRBJ1-1, with D possibly TRBD1 on 6 matching bases. This CDR3 comprises 13 residues. Looked up from germline, CDR1 is MNHNS and CDR2 is SASEGT. V was cut by 6 bases and J by 4 bases, with 12 bases left in between. CDR3 residues: CASRLTGPTEAFF. DNA of the CDR3: TGTGCCAGCAGACTGACAGGTCCCACTGAAGCTTTCTTT.

This chain links TRBV6-1 with TRBJ1-5; D is unclear. Germline V gene sequence: CDR1 MNHNS, CDR2 SASEGT. V lost 1 base and J 1 base, leaving 8 bases between the germline ends. There are 15 residues in the CDR3. The CDR3 region has the DNA TGTGCCAGCAGTGAAGAACGGGGAAGCAATCAGCCCCAGCATTTT. Translated, it gives CASSEERGSNQPQHF.

This clone appeared a single time. V is TRBV6-1 and J is TRBJ2-7; weak D call: TRBD2 (5 bases). Per germline, CDR1 MNHNS and CDR2 SASEGT. The CDR3 runs to 16 residues. The V gene lost 2 bases and the J gene lost 4 bases, with 18 bases spanning the gap. The CDR3 region is CASSEPVYFSGYEQYF. DNA of the CDR3: TGTGCCAGCAGTGAACCCGTTTATTTTTCGGGGTACGAGCAGTACTTC.

The chain uses TRBV19 and TRBJ2-5; D not resolved. Germline V gene data show CDR1 as LNHDA and CDR2 as SQIVND (reference sequence). The CDR3 has 11 amino acids. V was shortened by 9 bases and J by 7 bases, with 12 bases between the two germline ends. CDR3 sequence reads: CASQTGGTQYF. The CDR3 coding sequence is TGTGCCAGCCAAACCGGTGGGACCCAGTACTTC.